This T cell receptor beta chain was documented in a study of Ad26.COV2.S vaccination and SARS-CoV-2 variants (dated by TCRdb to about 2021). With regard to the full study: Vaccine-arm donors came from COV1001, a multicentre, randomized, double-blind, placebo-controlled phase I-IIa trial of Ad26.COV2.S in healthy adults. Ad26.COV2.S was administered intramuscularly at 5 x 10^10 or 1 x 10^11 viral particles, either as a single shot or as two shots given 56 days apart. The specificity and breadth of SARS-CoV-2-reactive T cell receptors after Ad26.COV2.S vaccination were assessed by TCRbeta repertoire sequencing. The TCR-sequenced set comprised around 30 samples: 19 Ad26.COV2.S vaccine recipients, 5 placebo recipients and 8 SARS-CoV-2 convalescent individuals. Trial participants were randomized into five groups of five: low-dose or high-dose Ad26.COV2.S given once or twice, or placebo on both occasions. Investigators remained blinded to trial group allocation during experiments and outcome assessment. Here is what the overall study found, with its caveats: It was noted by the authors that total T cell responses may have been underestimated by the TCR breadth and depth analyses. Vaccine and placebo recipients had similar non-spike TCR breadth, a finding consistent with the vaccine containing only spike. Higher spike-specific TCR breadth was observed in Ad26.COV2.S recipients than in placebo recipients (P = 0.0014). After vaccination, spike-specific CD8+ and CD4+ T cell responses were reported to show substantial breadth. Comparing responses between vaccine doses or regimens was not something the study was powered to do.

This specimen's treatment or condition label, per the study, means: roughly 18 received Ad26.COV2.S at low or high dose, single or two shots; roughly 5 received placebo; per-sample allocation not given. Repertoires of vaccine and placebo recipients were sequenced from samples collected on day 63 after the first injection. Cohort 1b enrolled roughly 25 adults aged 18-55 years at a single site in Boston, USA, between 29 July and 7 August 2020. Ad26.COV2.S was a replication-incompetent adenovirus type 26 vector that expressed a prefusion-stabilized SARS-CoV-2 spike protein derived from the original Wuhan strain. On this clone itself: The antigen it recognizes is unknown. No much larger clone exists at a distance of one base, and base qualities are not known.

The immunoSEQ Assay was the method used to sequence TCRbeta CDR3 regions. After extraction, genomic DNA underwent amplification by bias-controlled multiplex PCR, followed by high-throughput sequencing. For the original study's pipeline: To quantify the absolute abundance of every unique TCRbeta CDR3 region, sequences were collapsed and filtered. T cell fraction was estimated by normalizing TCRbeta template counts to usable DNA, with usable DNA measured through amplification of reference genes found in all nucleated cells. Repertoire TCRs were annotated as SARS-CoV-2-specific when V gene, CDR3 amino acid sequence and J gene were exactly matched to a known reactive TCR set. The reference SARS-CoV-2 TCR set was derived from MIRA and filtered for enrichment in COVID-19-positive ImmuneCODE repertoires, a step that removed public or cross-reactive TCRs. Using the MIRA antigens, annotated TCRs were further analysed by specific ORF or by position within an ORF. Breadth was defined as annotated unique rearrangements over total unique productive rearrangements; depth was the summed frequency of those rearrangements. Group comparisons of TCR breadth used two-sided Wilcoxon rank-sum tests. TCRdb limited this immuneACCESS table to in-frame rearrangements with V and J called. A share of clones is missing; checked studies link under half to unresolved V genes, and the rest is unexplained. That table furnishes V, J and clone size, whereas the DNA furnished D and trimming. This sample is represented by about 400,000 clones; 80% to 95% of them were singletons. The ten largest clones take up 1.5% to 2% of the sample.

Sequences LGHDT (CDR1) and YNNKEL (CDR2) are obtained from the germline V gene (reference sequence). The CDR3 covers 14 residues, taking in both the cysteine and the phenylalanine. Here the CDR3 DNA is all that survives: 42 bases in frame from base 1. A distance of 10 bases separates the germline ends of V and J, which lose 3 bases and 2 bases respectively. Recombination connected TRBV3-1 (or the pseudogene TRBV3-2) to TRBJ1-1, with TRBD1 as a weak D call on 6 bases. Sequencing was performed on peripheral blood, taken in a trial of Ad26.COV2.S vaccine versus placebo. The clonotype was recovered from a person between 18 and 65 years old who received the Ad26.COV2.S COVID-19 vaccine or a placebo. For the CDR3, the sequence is CASSQWTANTEAFF. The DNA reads TGTGCCAGCAGCCAGTGGACAGCCAACACTGAAGCTTTCTTT.